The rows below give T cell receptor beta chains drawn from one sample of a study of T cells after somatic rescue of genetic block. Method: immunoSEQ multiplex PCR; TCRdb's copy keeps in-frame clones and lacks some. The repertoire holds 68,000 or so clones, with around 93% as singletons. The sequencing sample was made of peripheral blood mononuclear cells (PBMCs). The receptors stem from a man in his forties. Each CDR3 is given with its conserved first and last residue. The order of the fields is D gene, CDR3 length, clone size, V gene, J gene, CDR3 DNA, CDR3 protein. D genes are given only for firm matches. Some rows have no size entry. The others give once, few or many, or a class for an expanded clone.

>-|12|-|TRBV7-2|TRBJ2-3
TGTGCCAGCAGAGACCCCGGGGATACGCAGTATTTT
CASRDPGDTQYF
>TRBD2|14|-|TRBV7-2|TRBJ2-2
TGTGCCAGCCTGAAGACTAGCGGGACCGGGGAGCTGTTTTTT
CASLKTSGTGELFF
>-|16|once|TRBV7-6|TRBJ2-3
TGTGCCAGCAGCTTAGCGCCAAACAGGGGCACAGATACGCAGTATTTT
CASSLAPNRGTDTQYF
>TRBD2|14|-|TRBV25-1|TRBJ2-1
TGTGCCAGTGGGGGGGCGGGAGGATACAATGAGCAGTTCTTC
CASGGAGGYNEQFF
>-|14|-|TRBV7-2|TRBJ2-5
TGTGCCAGCAGCTTACCCCGCGGGACGGGGACCCAGTACTTC
CASSLPRGTGTQYF
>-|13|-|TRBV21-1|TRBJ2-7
TGTGCCAGCAGCAAATCAGGGGGCAACGAGCAGTACTTC
CASSKSGGNEQYF
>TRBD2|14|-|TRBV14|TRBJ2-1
TGTGCCAGCAGCTCAAGCGGGAGAGGCAATGAGCAGTTCTTC
CASSSSGRGNEQFF
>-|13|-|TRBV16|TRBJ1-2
TGTGCCAGCAGCCAAGAGGAGGGGGATGGCTACACCTTC
CASSQEEGDGYTF
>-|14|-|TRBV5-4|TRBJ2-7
TGTGCCAGCAGCTCGCGCTTGGGGTCCTACGAGCAGTACTTC
CASSSRLGSYEQYF
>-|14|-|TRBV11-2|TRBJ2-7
TGTGCCAGCAGCTTAGATTATGTCGGGTACGAGCAGTACTTC
CASSLDYVGYEQYF
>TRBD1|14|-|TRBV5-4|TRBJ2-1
TGTGCCAGCAGCCCGGGACAGGGAAAGAATGAGCAGTTCTTC
CASSPGQGKNEQFF
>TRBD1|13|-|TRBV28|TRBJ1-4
TGTGCCAGCAGTTCCTACAGGGGGGGAAAACTGTTTTTT
CASSSYRGGKLFF
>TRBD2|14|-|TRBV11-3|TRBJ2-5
TGTGCCAGCAGCCCGCGGGGGAAGACGGAGACCCAGTACTTC
CASSPRGKTETQYF
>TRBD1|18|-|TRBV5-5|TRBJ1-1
TGTGCCAGCAGCCCACCTCCCATGACAGGGGCAAAGAACACTGAAGCTTTCTTT
CASSPPPMTGAKNTEAFF
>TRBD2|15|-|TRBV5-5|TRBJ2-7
TGTGCCAGCAGCTTGGGGCTAGCGGGAGGTTACGAGCAGTACTTC
CASSLGLAGGYEQYF
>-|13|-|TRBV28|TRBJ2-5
TGTGCCAGCACCCTCCAGGGAGCGGAGACCCAGTACTTC
CASTLQGAETQYF
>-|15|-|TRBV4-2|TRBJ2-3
TGTGCCAGCAGCCCGGGGAGGAGTGTGTTCGGTACGCAGTATTTT
CASSPGRSVFGTQYF
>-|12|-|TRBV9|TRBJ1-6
TGTGCCAGCAGCGTAGCCGGTTCACCCCTCCACTTT
CASSVAGSPLHF
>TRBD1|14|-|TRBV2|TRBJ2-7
TGTGCCAGTCGGGGGACAGGGGGCTCCTACGAGCAGTACTTC
CASRGTGGSYEQYF
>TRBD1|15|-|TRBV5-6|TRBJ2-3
TGTGCCAGCAGCTTCGGGACAGGGGTCACAGATACGCAGTATTTT
CASSFGTGVTDTQYF
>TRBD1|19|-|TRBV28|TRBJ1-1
TGTGCCAGCAGTAACCTCGCCCACCCGACAGGGACTGATAACACTGAAGCTTTCTTT
CASSNLAHPTGTDNTEAFF
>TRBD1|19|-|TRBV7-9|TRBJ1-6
TGTGCCAGCAGCTTTGGTACAGGGGGCCAGAGCTCCTATAATTCACCCCTCCACTTT
CASSFGTGGQSSYNSPLHF
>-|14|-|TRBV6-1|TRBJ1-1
TGTGCCAGCAGGTTACAGGGTTTGAACACTGAAGCTTTCTTT
CASRLQGLNTEAFF
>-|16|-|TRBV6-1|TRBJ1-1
TGTGCCAGCAGTGAAGAGGCCGGGGGGATGAACACTGAAGCTTTCTTT
CASSEEAGGMNTEAFF
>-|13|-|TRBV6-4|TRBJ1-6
TGTGCCAGCAGTGATGACTCTAATTCACCCCTCCACTTT
CASSDDSNSPLHF
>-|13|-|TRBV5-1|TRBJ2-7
TGCGCCAGCAGGTCAGATGACACCTACGAGCAGTACTTC
CASRSDDTYEQYF
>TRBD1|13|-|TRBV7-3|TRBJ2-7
TGTGCCAGCAGCTCGGACAGGGAGGACGAGCAGTACTTC
CASSSDREDEQYF
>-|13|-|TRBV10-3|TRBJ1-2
TGTGCCATCACTCCTAATCAGAGAGGTGGCTACACCTTC
CAITPNQRGGYTF
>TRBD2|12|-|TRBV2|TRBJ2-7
TGTGCCAGCAGGACTAGCGCTTACGAGCAGTACTTC
CASRTSAYEQYF
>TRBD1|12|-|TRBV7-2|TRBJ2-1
TGTGCCAGCAGCTTAAGGACAGGGGAGCAGTTCTTC
CASSLRTGEQFF